This T cell receptor (beta chain) was identified in a study of blood T cell repertoires in COVID-19. Across the whole study: Spain, Italy and the United States supplied samples that represented acute and convalescent COVID-19. PBMCs, B-cell-depleted T cells, or T cells provided the cDNA or gDNA that made up the material.

The length of the CDR3 is 16 residues. Trimming removed 4 bases at V and 11 bases at J, with 21 bases between. Looked up from germline, CDR1 is LNHDA and CDR2 is SQIVND (reference sequence). This table comes from immunoSEQ multiplex PCR, and its TCRdb copy is limited to in-frame clones, with some not included. Here the sample spans tens of thousands of clones, 88% being singletons. Sequenced: PBMCs or T cells enriched from blood (not recorded which). The source of this sequence is a woman aged 40 to 50 who had recovered from COVID-19. The chain couples TRBV19 to TRBJ1-6; unclear D gene. The CDR3 is CASSTGPSRPGTPLHF. The CDR3 bases are TGTGCCAGTAGTACTGGGCCATCCAGACCGGGGACACCCCTCCACTTT.